The rows below give T cell receptor delta chains drawn from one sample of a study of gamma-delta T cells after stem cell transplantation. TCRdb reanalysed the RT-PCR reads via CATT. The table shows about 7,800 delta-chain clones, with about 14% occurring only once. Sequenced: gamma-delta T cells. All receptors come from a human donor. It is not recorded whose cells these are; they may come from a transplant donor. The CDR3 runs from the conserved cysteine through the conserved F or W. D genes are given only for firm matches. Rows give clone size only sometimes, using once, few, many, or a class for an expanded clone.

clone size	V gene	J gene	D gene	CDR3 protein	CDR3 DNA
medium-sized	TRDV1	TRDJ1	TRDD3	CALGQSFLEGYVRKLIF	TGTGCTCTTGGTCAATCATTCCTAGAGGGATACGTCCGAAAACTCATCTTT
-	TRDV1	TRDJ1	-	CALGEQGTFPHTGVPRQLIF	TGTGCTCTTGGGGAACAAGGGACCTTCCCCCATACTGGGGTCCCTAGGCAACTCATCTTT
medium-sized	TRDV1	TRDJ1	TRDD3	CALGGYMLPRPYWGARSTDKLIF	TGTGCTCTTGGGGGCTATATGCTTCCTCGCCCTTACTGGGGGGCACGCTCCACCGATAAACTCATCTTT
-	TRDV3	TRDJ1	TRDD3	CAFTLYWGIRRKLIF	TGTGCCTTTACTCTCTACTGGGGGATAAGGCGTAAACTCATCTTT
-	TRDV1	TRDJ1	-	CALGETPYPGWRVYTDKLIF	TGTGCTCTTGGGGAAACCCCGTATCCCGGCTGGAGAGTTTACACCGATAAACTCATCTTT
medium-sized	TRDV2	TRDJ1	TRDD3	CACDPDLGDSYTDKLIF	TGTGCCTGTGACCCGGATCTGGGGGATTCCTACACCGATAAACTCATCTTT
-	TRDV1	TRDJ1	-	CALGELGGLSSSIRGIPYTDKLIF	TGTGCTCTTGGGGAACTAGGAGGCCTTTCATCCTCTATCAGGGGCATCCCTTACACCGATAAACTCATCTTT
-	TRDV1	TRDJ1	TRDD3	CALEMLRDGGDAIFWGIREGTDKLIF	TGTGCTCTTGAAATGCTACGGGATGGGGGTGATGCTATTTTTTGGGGGATACGGGAAGGGACCGATAAACTCATCTTT
few	TRDV1	TRDJ1	-	CALGANTPPPSCVGGSTYTDKLIF	TGTGCTCTTGGTGCTAACACCCCACCACCTTCGTGTGTAGGGGGTTCGACGTACACCGATAAACTCATCTTT
medium-sized	TRDV2	TRDJ1	TRDD3	CACDAGDWGIGGKLIF	TGTGCCTGTGACGCAGGAGACTGGGGGATAGGGGGTAAACTCATCTTT
-	TRDV1	TRDJ1	-	CALGVIFLPGSGGKLIF	TGTGCTCTTGGGGTTATCTTCCTACCTGGATCTGGGGGTAAACTCATCTTT
-	TRAV29/DV5	TRDJ1	TRDD3	CAARPSALNWGPLDTDKLIF	TGTGCAGCAAGGCCTTCGGCCCTAAACTGGGGGCCCCTAGACACCGATAAACTCATCTTT
medium-sized	TRDV2	TRDJ1	-	CACDTSGDPYTDKLIF	TGTGCCTGTGACACGTCTGGGGACCCTTACACCGATAAACTCATCTTT
-	TRDV2	TRDJ1	TRDD3	CACDTLYWGISYTDKLIF	TGTGCCTGTGACACCCTGTACTGGGGGATATCGTACACCGATAAACTCATCTTT
medium-sized	TRDV2	TRDJ3	-	CACDTVLSSWDTRQMFF	TGTGCCTGTGACACCGTACTCAGCTCCTGGGACACCCGACAGATGTTTTTC
-	TRDV1	TRDJ1	TRDD3	CALGLFQTWGMCADKLIF	TGTGCTCTTGGGCTTTTCCAGACCTGGGGGATGTGCGCCGATAAACTCATCTTT
-	TRDV1	TRDJ1	-	CALGGRQVSWVEKLIF	TGTGCTCTTGGGGGCCGACAGGTTTCCTGGGTGGAGAAACTCATCTTT
few	TRDV1	TRDJ1	TRDD3	CALGDHHVEGKVGYRSRLIF	TGTGCTCTTGGGGACCACCATGTAGAGGGCAAGGTGGGATACCGATCGCGGCTCATCTTT
few	TRDV1	TRDJ1	TRDD3	CALGELELGDNTDKLIF	TGTGCTCTTGGGGAACTCGAACTGGGGGACAACACCGATAAACTCATCTTT
-	TRDV1	TRDJ1	TRDD3	CALGAACLRGGYATVDKLIF	TGTGCTCTTGGGGCAGCCTGTCTACGTGGGGGATACGCGACCGTAGATAAACTCATCTTT
medium-sized	TRDV2	TRDJ1	-	CACDTGWGNTDKLIF	TGTGCCTGTGACACCGGGTGGGGTAACACCGATAAACTCATCTTT
medium-sized	TRDV1	TRDJ1	-	CALGILGGTPWEADKLIF	TGTGCTCTTGGGATACTCGGAGGTACGCCGTGGGAGGCCGATAAACTCATCTTT
medium-sized	TRDV2	TRDJ1	TRDD3	CACVNVLGDCTDKLIF	TGTGCCTGTGTTAACGTGCTGGGGGATTGTACCGATAAACTCATCTTT
medium-sized	TRDV1	TRDJ1	TRDD3	CALGELDGLRRGIEVPDKLIF	TGTGCTCTTGGGGAACTAGACGGTCTAAGAAGGGGGATAGAGGTTCCCGATAAACTCATCTTT
medium-sized	TRDV3	TRDJ1	TRDD3	CAFKLLPWGIRRYTDKLIF	TGTGCCTTTAAATTACTACCCTGGGGGATAAGGAGGTACACCGATAAACTCATCTTT